What follows are 27 T cell receptor beta chains derived from one specimen sequenced in a study of T cell responses to AZD1222 COVID-19 vaccine. Clones were sequenced by immunoSEQ multiplex PCR, and TCRdb holds only the in-frame ones, with some missing. The repertoire holds roughly 200,000 clones, with 90% to 95% as singletons. The material was peripheral blood, obtained 28 days after the second dose of the MenACWY control vaccine. These receptors all stem from an adult who received the MenACWY meningococcal vaccine as a control.

The rearrangement links TRBV5-1 to TRBJ1-4; 7 nucleotides align to TRBD1. V gave up 1 base and J gave up 3 bases; unmatched junction bases: 6. The CDR3 consists of 16 residues. Germline CDR1 and CDR2: SGHRS and YFSETQ. CDR3 DNA: TGCGCCAGCAGCTTGCGGGGACAGAACTCTAATGAAAAACTGTTTTTT. It translates to CASSLRGQNSNEKLFF.

V gene TRBV19 combines with J gene TRBJ1-2; a possible D gene is TRBD1 (5 bases). Germline CDR1 reads LNHDA; CDR2 reads SQIVND (reference sequence). The CDR3 sequence is 12 residues long. The V and J ends lost 8 bases and 11 bases respectively, with 18 bases between them. CDR3 loop: CASLGTAWMYTF. The CDR3 region has the DNA TGTGCCAGTTTAGGGACCGCCTGGATGTACACCTTC.

The rearrangement uses TRBV30 and TRBJ1-1; possible D gene TRBD1, 5 bases. The ends were cut back, 3 bases at V and 0 bases at J, with 17 bases in the middle. CDR1 GTSNPN and CDR2 SVGIG come from the germline V gene (reference sequence). CDR3 length: 16 residues. The CDR3 region has the DNA TGTGCCTGGAGCCGTCAGGCCGGGGGACTGAACACTGAAGCTTTCTTT. Encoded protein: CAWSRQAGGLNTEAFF.

The V gene is TRBV24-1, the J gene TRBJ1-3; no firm D call. CDR1 is KGHDR and CDR2 is SFDVKD in the germline V gene. The CDR3 sequence is 12 residues long. Deletions cut 10 bases from V and 10 bases from J, with 16 bases between. CDR3 amino acids: CATTGFSGTIYF. CDR3 sequence (DNA): TGTGCCACTACGGGGTTTAGTGGTACCATATATTTT.

The V call is TRBV4-1, the J call TRBJ1-4; D perhaps matches TRBD1 (5 bases). Trimming cost V 8 bases and J 7 bases, with 14 bases left between them. The CDR3 spans 13 residues. Germline CDR1 reads MGHRA; CDR2 reads YSYEKL. CDR3 residues: CASSPPGGEKLFF. The DNA for the CDR3 is TGCGCCAGCTCCCCTCCCGGGGGTGAAAAACTGTTTTTT.

The chain carries TRBV6-5 and TRBJ1-4, with TRBD1 as a possible D gene (6 bases). Per the germline V gene, CDR1 is MNHEY and CDR2 is SVGAGI. This CDR3 spans 16 amino acids. V lost 0 bases and J lost 7, with 15 bases in between. The CDR3 nucleotides read TGTGCCAGCAGTTACTCGCCACAGGGTGTGGGTGAAAAACTGTTTTTT. It encodes CASSYSPQGVGEKLFF.

The CDR3: CASSQAGGGLDTQYF. The DNA for the CDR3 is TGTGCCAGCAGCCAAGCGGGGGGCGGGCTCGATACGCAGTATTTT. The chain uses TRBV3-1 (or the pseudogene TRBV3-2) and TRBJ2-3; tentative D call: TRBD2 (7 bases). This CDR3 contains 15 residues. The germline gives CDR1 LGHDT, CDR2 YNNKEL (reference sequence). The ends were cut back, 1 base at V and 6 bases at J, with 14 bases in the middle.

The chain combines TRBV24-1 with TRBJ2-5; D might be TRBD1 (5 bases). Germline V CDR1 and CDR2: KGHDR, SFDVKD. The CDR3 sequence is 16 residues long. Trimming removed 3 bases at V and 1 base at J, with 14 bases between. CDR3 region: CATSDPSLGAQETQYF. The CDR3 nucleotides are TGTGCCACCAGTGATCCCTCCCTAGGGGCCCAAGAGACCCAGTACTTC.

On this clone itself: The sample has other DNA sequences that encode this CDR3 too. The V gene is TRBV2, the J gene TRBJ1-3; D is uncertain. The CDR3 has 13 residues. V shed 6 bases and J shed 0 bases, with 6 bases lying between them. Germline V gene sequence: CDR1 SNHLY, CDR2 FYNNEI. This CDR3 is CASRLSSGNTIYF. Written as DNA, the CDR3 is TGTGCCAGCAGGCTGAGCTCTGGAAACACCATATATTTT.

The chain links TRBV7-2 to TRBJ1-5; the D gene is possibly TRBD1 (5 bases). The CDR3 sequence is 14 residues long. The germline V gene has CDR1 SGHTA and CDR2 FQGNSA. Trimming stripped 5 bases from V and 6 bases from J, with 14 bases between. The CDR3: CASSLMGVGQPQHF. CDR3 coding DNA: TGTGCCAGCAGCCTCATGGGGGTGGGTCAGCCCCAGCATTTT.

The chain combines TRBV6-2 or TRBV6-3 with TRBJ2-3; 12 positions agree with TRBD1. With 0 bases clipped from V and 7 bases from J, the junction kept 2 bases outside the gene matches. Looked up from germline, CDR1 is MNHEY and CDR2 is SVGEGT. The CDR3 spans 15 residues. The CDR3 protein is CASSYSRDRGHTQYF. The CDR3, as DNA: TGTGCCAGCAGTTACTCGAGGGACAGGGGGCATACGCAGTATTTT.

In this sample, this clone turned up once. V gene TRBV12-3 or TRBV12-4 combines with J gene TRBJ1-1; D possibly corresponds to TRBD1 (5 bases). This CDR3 contains 11 residues. V was pared by 3 bases and J by 11 bases, with 10 bases between. The CDR3 bases are TGTGCCAGCAGTTTGGGGTGGGGGGCTTTCTTT. It translates to CASSLGWGAFF.

This clone is a singleton in its sample. The rearrangement joins TRBV18 to TRBJ2-7; the D is unclear. CDR1 is KGHSH and CDR2 is LQKENI in the germline V gene. The V gene lost 1 base and the J gene lost 7 bases, with 14 bases spanning the gap. The CDR3 sequence is 14 residues long. In DNA form, the CDR3 reads TGTGCCAGCTCACCACAAGACGCTAACTCTGAGCAGTACTTC. This sequence encodes CASSPQDANSEQYF.

The V call is TRBV3-1 (or the pseudogene TRBV3-2), the J call TRBJ2-1; D not certain. The CDR3 spans 11 residues. Germline V gene data show CDR1 as LGHDT and CDR2 as YNNKEL (reference sequence). Trimming stripped 3 bases from V and 9 bases from J, with 6 bases between. The CDR3 DNA sequence: TGTGCCAGCAGCCATATAAGTGAGCAGTTCTTC. Its protein product is CASSHISEQFF.

This rearrangement joins TRBV19 to TRBJ2-2, with TRBD2 matching 7 bases. The CDR3 runs 13 residues. The germline V gene has CDR1 LNHDA and CDR2 SQIVND (reference sequence). Germline trimming cut 10 bases from V and 7 bases from J; bases unmatched to any gene: 9. In DNA, the CDR3 is TGTGCCACGGAGCCCCCGGGGGGCGGGGAGCTGTTTTTT. This gives the protein CATEPPGGGELFF. Looking up the rest from reference TRBV19 and TRBJ2-2 gives the full variable domain: DGGITQSPKYLFRKEGQNVTLSCEQNLNHDAMYWYRQDPGQGLRLIYYSQIVNDFQKGDIAEGYSVSREKKESFPLTVTSAQKNPTAFYLCATEPPGGGELFFGEGSRLTVL.

The rearrangement links TRBV4-3 to TRBJ1-1; D remains unclear. V was pared by 1 base and J by 0 bases, with 9 bases between. CDR1 and CDR2 (germline): LGHNA, YSLEER. The CDR3 spans 15 residues. The CDR3 DNA is TGCGCCAGCAGCCAAGGCGGCCTAATGAACACTGAAGCTTTCTTT. Translating gives CASSQGGLMNTEAFF.

The V call is TRBV5-6, the J call TRBJ1-5; 7 nucleotides agree with TRBD1. The CDR3 contains 19 residues. From germline, CDR1 is SGHDT and CDR2 YYEEEE. With 0 bases clipped from V and 2 bases from J, the junction kept 14 bases outside the gene matches. The CDR3 DNA reads TGTGCCAGCAGCTTGGCCTCTTGGCAGGGGGTCTCCCGCAATCAGCCCCAGCATTTT. Amino acid sequence: CASSLASWQGVSRNQPQHF. Full variable domain (remainder filled in from reference TRBV5-6 and TRBJ1-5): DAGVTQSPTHLIKTRGQQVTLRCSPKSGHDTVSWYQQALGQGPQFIFQYYEEEERQRGNFPDRFSGHQFPNYSSELNVNALLLGDSALYLCASSLASWQGVSRNQPQHFGDGTRLSIL.

This clone was seen once. This chain joins TRBV6-6 and TRBJ2-5; TRBD1 aligns across 7 bases. The CDR3 consists of 15 residues. Germline V CDR1 and CDR2: MNHNY, SVGAGI (reference sequence). V was pared by 5 bases and J by 5 bases, with 11 bases of the junction left unmatched. CDR3: CASSDRASTKETQYF. The CDR3 DNA reads TGTGCCAGCAGTGACAGGGCCTCCACAAAGGAGACCCAGTACTTC.

V is TRBV13 and J is TRBJ1-6; D not resolved. Trimming left V 1 base short and J 16 bases short, with 11 bases between. The CDR3 spans 12 residues. Germline V lookup: CDR1 PRHDT, CDR2 FYEKMQ (reference sequence). The CDR3 spells CASSLAGRILHF. CDR3 sequence (DNA): TGTGCCAGCAGCTTAGCCGGCAGAATACTCCACTTT.

V gene TRBV6-5 combines with J gene TRBJ1-2, with D possibly being TRBD1 (6 bases). Trimming pared 4 bases from V and 0 bases from J, leaving 15 bases between. The V gene's germline CDR1 is MNHEY and CDR2 SVGAGI. The CDR3 has 16 amino acids. The chain's CDR3 is CASSLTLQGSNYGYTF. The DNA for the CDR3 is TGTGCCAGCAGTTTAACCCTACAGGGATCTAACTATGGCTACACCTTC.

V gene TRBV18 combines with J gene TRBJ1-2; perhaps TRBD1 as D (6 bases). Per the germline V gene, CDR1 is KGHSH and CDR2 is LQKENI. With 3 bases removed from V and 8 bases from J, the gap between germline ends came to 16 bases. The CDR3 contains 14 residues. This CDR3 is CASSPGTGTEGYTF. The CDR3 bases are TGTGCCAGCTCACCCGGAACAGGGACGGAGGGCTACACCTTC. Full variable domain (remainder filled in from reference TRBV18 and TRBJ1-2): NAGVMQNPRHLVRRRGQEARLRCSPMKGHSHVYWYRQLPEEGLKFMVYLQKENIIDESGMPKERFSAEFPKEGPSILRIQQVVRGDSAAYFCASSPGTGTEGYTFGSGTRLTVV.

The J gene is TRBJ1-6, the V gene TRBV5-6; possibly TRBD1 for D (6 bases). The CDR3 spans 17 residues. Trimming took off 3 bases at V and 5 bases at J, with 18 bases between the two ends. Germline V gene data show CDR1 as SGHDT and CDR2 as YYEEEE. The CDR3 DNA reads as TGTGCCAGCAGCTCTAGGGGCAGGGGAAGTGATAATTCACCCCTCCACTTT. This sequence encodes CASSSRGRGSDNSPLHF. The full variable domain, completed using reference TRBV5-6 and TRBJ1-6, is DAGVTQSPTHLIKTRGQQVTLRCSPKSGHDTVSWYQQALGQGPQFIFQYYEEEERQRGNFPDRFSGHQFPNYSSELNVNALLLGDSALYLCASSSRGRGSDNSPLHFGNGTRLTVT.

In this sample, this clone turned up a few times. The chain uses TRBV2 and TRBJ1-5; possibly TRBD1 for D (5 bases). The CDR3 is 15 amino acids. Deletions cut 4 bases from V and 0 bases from J, with 10 bases between. From germline, CDR1 is SNHLY and CDR2 FYNNEI. The CDR3 region is CASSVGGYSNQPQHF. The CDR3 DNA is TGTGCCAGCAGTGTGGGGGGTTATAGCAATCAGCCCCAGCATTTT. Full variable domain (remainder filled in from reference TRBV2 and TRBJ1-5): EPEVTQTPSHQVTQMGQEVILRCVPISNHLYFYWYRQILGQKVEFLVSFYNNEISEKSEIFDDQFSVERPDGSNFTLKIRSTKLEDSAMYFCASSVGGYSNQPQHFGDGTRLSIL.

This chain links TRBV7-2 with TRBJ1-2; D gene unclear. Trimming removed 0 bases from V and 4 bases from J, with 12 bases in between. The length of the CDR3 is 15 residues. Germline values: CDR1 SGHTA, CDR2 FQGNSA. The CDR3 sequence: CASSLAVVGSYGYTF. The CDR3 DNA sequence: TGTGCCAGCAGCTTAGCGGTGGTGGGCTCCTATGGCTACACCTTC. Full variable domain (remainder filled in from reference TRBV7-2 and TRBJ1-2): GAGVSQSPSNKVTEKGKDVELRCDPISGHTALYWYRQSLGQGLEFLIYFQGNSAPDKSGLPSDRFSAERTGGSVSTLTIQRTQQEDSAVYLCASSLAVVGSYGYTFGSGTRLTVV.

The rearrangement uses TRBV5-5 and TRBJ2-7; possibly TRBD1 or TRBD2 for D (5 bases each). The germline gives CDR1 SGHKS, CDR2 YYEKEE (reference sequence). The germline V and J ends were trimmed by 0 bases and 4 bases, with 17 bases remaining between them. This CDR3 has 16 amino acids. CDR3 residues: CASSLGGDLGSYEQYF. CDR3 nucleotides: TGTGCCAGCAGCTTGGGAGGGGACCTAGGATCTTACGAGCAGTACTTC.

V and J are TRBV3-1 (or the pseudogene TRBV3-2) and TRBJ1-2; 9 bases align to TRBD1. Germline values: CDR1 LGHDT, CDR2 YNNKEL (reference sequence). The CDR3 totals 17 residues. The V segment lost 1 base and the J segment 4 bases; nucleotides outside the gene matches: 10. The CDR3 bases are TGTGCCAGCAGCCAAGGCCATAGTTCGACAGGGGGCTATGGCTACACCTTC. Protein: CASSQGHSSTGGYGYTF.

The chain couples TRBV15 to TRBJ1-5; D perhaps matches TRBD1 (5 bases). Germline CDR1 LNHNV, CDR2 YYDKDF (reference sequence). V dropped 4 bases and J dropped 5 bases, with 18 bases sitting between them. This CDR3 comprises 16 residues. The CDR3 region is CATSTQTGARYQPQHF. DNA for the CDR3: TGTGCCACCAGCACCCAAACCGGGGCCCGCTATCAGCCCCAGCATTTT.